This T cell receptor (beta chain) was retrieved from a study of cytotoxic CD8 clonotypes in ibrutinib-treated CLL. Using immunoSEQ multiplex PCR, the repertoire was profiled, and TCRdb retains in-frame clones only, with some absent. The table records 45,000 or so clones, 57% of them present only once. CDR1 and CDR2 (germline): SNHLY, FYNNEI. V shed 4 bases and J shed 6 bases, with 12 bases lying between them. There are 13 residues in the CDR3. The receptor was derived from a human donor with chronic lymphocytic leukemia. V usage is TRBV2 and J usage is TRBJ1-2; tentative D call: TRBD1 (5 bases). Sequencing was performed on PBMCs, taken after 24 months of ibrutinib treatment. In DNA, the CDR3 is TGTGCCAGCAGTGTTGCCGGGGCTAATGGCTACACCTTC. Translating gives CASSVAGANGYTF.